This T cell receptor (beta chain) was obtained from a study of CXCR3-negative and CXCR3-positive naive CD8 T cells (dated by TCRdb to between 2017 and 2020). Describing the broader study: Approximately 130 million TRB reads were obtained in total, roughly 1.5 +/- 0.3 million reads per library. Data from roughly eleven donors, pooled across two independent experiments, went into the diversity and physicochemical repertoire analyses. Naive subsets from about 5 donors and memory cells from 3 donors were included in the TRBV-TRBJ cluster analysis. What the authors observed across the whole study: TRB CDR3s from CXCR3-positive naive cells showed higher hydrophobicity (lower Kidera factor 4), lower energy, and higher strength and volume indices than CXCR3-negative naive cells. Similar TRBV-TRBJ usage was shown by naive CXCR3-negative and CXCR3-positive cells from the same donor, whereas distinct patterns were shown by memory cells. Surface CD5, linked to self-reactivity in mice, was comparable between naive subsets; TCR interaction strength was therefore also inferred from TRB CDR3 physicochemical properties. Freshly isolated PBMCs were used for most assays because CXCR3 expression partially decreased after cryopreservation. Comparably high repertoire diversity was found in both naive subsets, whereas much lower repertoire diversity was found in memory CD8+ T cells.

For each CD8+ T cell subset, flow sorting was done in triplicate, and roughly 320,000 cells per subset went directly into RLT lysis buffer. To exclude memory contaminants, naive CD8+ T cells were stringently defined as CD45RO-CCR7+CD27+CD95-. Peripheral blood mononuclear cells were isolated from buffy coats by standard density gradient centrifugation. A FACSAria III was used to flow-sort naive CXCR3-negative and CXCR3-positive CD8+ T cells. An RNeasy Mini Kit was used to extract total RNA from the sorted cells. The germline V gene (reference sequence) gives CDR1 as LNHDA and CDR2 as SQIVND. The CDR3 runs 16 amino acids, cysteine and phenylalanine included. DNA was not recorded. A note on this clonotype: No antigen is known for it.

The sequencer was a NextSeq 550. The Human TCR Profiling Kit (MiLaboratory) was used to prepare UMI-labeled 5' RACE TRB cDNA libraries. cDNA synthesis used the entire amount of extracted RNA, and PCR amplification then used the entire amount of cDNA produced. Libraries were prepared in parallel with an identical number of PCR cycles. The study's own analysis went as follows. MIGEC and MiXCR extracted about 57,000 +/- 9,900 unique UMI-labeled TRB cDNA molecules per library, requiring at least two reads per UMI. Each library averaged roughly 40,000 +/- 10,000 functional in-frame TRB CDR3 nucleotide clonotypes without stop codons. After each sample was downsampled to 5000 UMI-labeled TRB molecules, VDJtools was used to calculate diversity metrics such as normalized Shannon-Wiener and Chao1. VDJtools was used to calculate clonotype-size-weighted physicochemical properties of the central five CDR3 residues, namely interaction energy, strength, volume and Kidera factor 4. TCRdb reanalyzed the reads, keeping one entry per CDR3 protein sequence and omitting DNA. The V and J calls were determined by TCRdb, not by the authors. The table for this sample records 140,000 to 150,000 distinct CDR3 sequences. Approximately 0.27% of the sample belongs to the ten largest clones.

Sequenced input: naive CXCR3+ CD8+ T cells from blood. The label giving this sample's cell subset or site can be read as: CD45RO-CCR7+CD27+CD95- naive CD8+ T cells expressing CXCR3 (TNR3+). The TCR sequence derives from a human donor in good health. Some clones in this sample may be carry-over from other donors' samples. The chain is encoded by TRBV19 joined to TRBJ2-7; the D gene TCRdb calls, TRBD1, cannot be checked with no DNA. The CDR3 has the sequence CASSGLQGMAPYEQYF.